This entry concerns a single T cell receptor (beta chain). Germline-derived CDR1 and CDR2 are SGHRS and YFSETQ. With 0 bases removed from V and 1 base from J, the gap between germline ends came to 13 bases. The CDR3 consists of 16 residues. In the original analysis: How many nucleated cells were present was estimated from reference gene primer amplification. Libraries were prepared by immunoSEQ multiplex PCR; TCRdb keeps only in-frame clonotypes and omits some of them. The V and J calls and clone size are taken from that table; D and trimming were inferred from the DNA. Of roughly 100,000 clones in the sample, about 91% were seen once. This sample stems from a study of blood T cell repertoires in COVID-19. Across the study: From the United States, Italy and Spain came samples of acute and convalescent COVID-19. In each case, the material was cDNA or gDNA derived from T cells, B-cell-depleted T cells, or PBMCs.

The sample comprised peripheral blood. The source of this sequence is a man younger than 30 with acute or convalescent COVID-19. The chain has TRBV5-1 and TRBJ1-1, with a tentative D call TRBD1 (6 bases). The CDR3 nucleotides read TGCGCCAGCAGCTTGGTGACAGGAGTGACGAACACTGAAGCTTTCTTT. Protein sequence: CASSLVTGVTNTEAFF. Looking up the rest from reference TRBV5-1 and TRBJ1-1 gives the full variable domain: KAGVTQTPRYLIKTRGQQVTLSCSPISGHRSVSWYQQTPGQGLQFLFEYFSETQRNKGNFPGRFSGRQFSNSRSEMNVSTLELGDSALYLCASSLVTGVTNTEAFFGQGTRLTVV.